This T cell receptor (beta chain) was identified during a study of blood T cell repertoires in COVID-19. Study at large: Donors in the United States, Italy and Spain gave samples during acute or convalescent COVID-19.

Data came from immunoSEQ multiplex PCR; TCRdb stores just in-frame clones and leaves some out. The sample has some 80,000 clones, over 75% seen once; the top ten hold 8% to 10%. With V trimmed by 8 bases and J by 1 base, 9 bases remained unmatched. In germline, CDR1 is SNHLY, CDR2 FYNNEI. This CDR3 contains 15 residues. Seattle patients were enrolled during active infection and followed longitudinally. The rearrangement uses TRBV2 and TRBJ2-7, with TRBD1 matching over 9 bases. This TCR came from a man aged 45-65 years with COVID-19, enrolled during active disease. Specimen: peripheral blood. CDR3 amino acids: CASENTGTGSYEQYF. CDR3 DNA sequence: TGTGCCAGCGAAAACACCGGGACAGGGTCCTACGAGCAGTACTTC.